These 3 T cell receptor beta chains were all obtained from the same sample, sequenced in a study of beta chain features in type 1 diabetes. Notes on the study in general: Significant though moderate, a shortening of TCRB CDR3s appeared in all four CD4+ subsets of Type 1 diabetes patients.

The study reverse transcribed the entire isolated RNA, so it sequenced expressed TCRB transcripts. The table came from immunoSEQ multiplex PCR; TCRdb's copy has only in-frame clones and leaves some out. This table has over 150,000 clones, under 9.5% appearing once. Antigens of these TCRs are unknown. Sample: central memory CD4+ T cells from blood. The source of these receptors is a man younger than 30 with type 1 diabetes.

This clone was counted only a few times. The rearrangement uses TRBV13 and TRBJ2-3; the D is unclear. The CDR3 consists of 14 residues. Germline CDR1 reads PRHDT; CDR2 reads FYEKMQ (reference sequence). V shed 7 bases and J shed 2 bases, with 13 bases lying between them. The chain's CDR3 is CASTPPTFTDTQYF. CDR3 nucleotides: TGTGCCAGCACCCCCCCGACTTTCACAGATACGCAGTATTTT.

The chain combines TRBV11-3 with TRBJ2-5; D perhaps matches TRBD2 (5 bases). Per germline, CDR1 SGHNT and CDR2 YENEEA. The CDR3 contains 15 residues. V was cut by 5 bases and J by 1 base, with 14 bases left in between. The CDR3 DNA sequence: TGTGCCAGCAGCGTAGGGCGCGGACTCCAAGAGACCCAGTACTTC. Translating gives CASSVGRGLQETQYF.

This chain connects TRBV5-5 to TRBJ1-4; the D gene is possibly TRBD1 (6 bases). The CDR3 covers 14 residues. Germline V gene lookup returns CDR1 SGHKS and CDR2 YYEKEE (reference sequence). Trimming left V 3 bases short and J 7 bases short, with 13 bases between. The CDR3 DNA sequence: TGTGCCAGCAGCTCGACAGGTGGGGCTGAAAAACTGTTTTTT. This translates into CASSSTGGAEKLFF.